The entry below describes one TCR beta chain. The antigen is not known. Clones were read by immunoSEQ multiplex PCR, and TCRdb kept only the in-frame ones, dropping some. The data contain about 49,000 clones, just under 95% of them singletons. Trimming shortened V by 0 bases and J by 3 bases, and 7 bases separated the two germline ends. Germline V lookup: CDR1 SGHNT, CDR2 YYREEE (reference sequence). The CDR3 runs 14 residues. The sample originates from a study of OX40 agonist ivuxolimab in advanced cancers. At the level of the study: Patients received the agonistic anti-OX40 (CD134) antibody ivuxolimab. Patients were treated with intravenous ivuxolimab, dosed at 0.01 to 10 mg/kg and infused every 2 weeks. Findings and caveats of the study: On average, CD8+ T cells had more expanded clones than CD4+.

The specimen was CD4+ or CD8+ T cells sorted from blood, collected in a trial of the OX40 agonist ivuxolimab. The receptor was derived from an adult with an advanced solid tumor such as melanoma, head and neck, liver or kidney cancer. The rearrangement links TRBV5-4 to TRBJ2-1; unclear D gene. CDR3 region: CASSLVENYNEQFF. In DNA, the CDR3 is TGTGCCAGCAGCTTGGTGGAAAACTACAATGAGCAGTTCTTC.